A selection of T cell receptor beta chains follows, all from one sample in a study of human T cells and chemical hapten exposure. MiXCR was run by TCRdb on the 5' RACE reads, yielding one entry per CDR3 protein. The table records over 95,000 distinct CDR3 sequences, approximately 20% of them present only once. Every receptor here comes from a human donor in good health. Both conserved end residues are trimmed from each CDR3. The D gene is left open where the match is weak.

>TRBJ2-7|-|TRBV30
AWSPRRYEQY
>TRBJ2-7|TRBD2|TRBV30
AWSRGGAYEQY
>TRBJ2-1|TRBD2|TRBV5-1
ASSNLAGDYNEQF
>TRBJ1-1|-|TRBV6-1
ASSEAGRAEAF
>TRBJ2-1|-|TRBV20-1
SASRDSHNEQF
>TRBJ1-1|-|TRBV7-9
ASSFRGIGVNTEAF
>TRBJ2-6|-|TRBV25-1
ASSEGGSGANVLT
>TRBJ2-7|-|TRBV6-5
ASSSTAPSRNEQY
>TRBJ1-6|TRBD1|TRBV28
ASSFLQGAPNSPLH
>TRBJ1-6|-|TRBV20-1
SARKDSPLH
>TRBJ1-1|TRBD1|TRBV4-1
ASSQFGTGVEAF
>TRBJ2-1|-|TRBV3-1
ASSALPTYNEQF
>TRBJ2-1|-|TRBV10-3
AISGQDYNEQF
>TRBJ2-7|TRBD2|TRBV10-3
AISDPGLAASSAYEQY
>TRBJ2-3|-|TRBV6-5
ASARRSRDTQY
>TRBJ2-7|TRBD1|TRBV6-5
ASSGTGVPSWDEQY
>TRBJ1-1|-|TRBV28
ASSPPGAPRGAF
>TRBJ2-1|TRBD1|TRBV7-2
ASSLVFRGEQF
>TRBJ1-2|-|TRBV4-1
ASSQSQLNYGYT
>TRBJ1-5|-|TRBV2
ASSERHFPSNQPQH
>TRBJ2-1|TRBD2|TRBV5-1
ASSGLAGGPDEQF
>TRBJ1-4|TRBD1|TRBV7-2
ASSRDSNEKLF
>TRBJ2-3|-|TRBV5-6
ASSQGLTDTQY
>TRBJ2-1|TRBD2|TRBV6-6
ASSSLPSGTYNEQF
>TRBJ2-2|TRBD2|TRBV13
ASSLLLAANTGELF
>TRBJ1-4|-|TRBV27
ASSPNPATNEKLF